The rows below give T cell receptor beta chains drawn from one sample of a study of T cell clones after liver transplantation. The method was immunoSEQ multiplex PCR; TCRdb's version includes in-frame clones alone and lacks a portion of them. Among 70,000 to 95,000 clones listed, roughly 83% were seen once. The sequences come from CD4+ T cells from blood, collected at the 22-month timepoint. The receptor source for this set is a human patient who received a liver transplant. Some T cells may possibly be graft donor cells. Each CDR3 is given with its conserved first and last residue. Fields, in order: J gene, V gene, clone size, D gene, CDR3 protein, CDR3 DNA. A D gene is named only where the DNA matches it firmly. Clone sizes are given selectively: once, few, many, or a class where the clone is expanded.

>TRBJ2-5|TRBV4-3|NA|TRBD2
CASSPRGGGETQYF
TGCGCCAGCAGCCCTCGGGGGGGTGGTGAGACCCAGTACTTC
>TRBJ1-2|TRBV7-8|NA|TRBD1
CASSYRGLDGYTF
TGTGCCAGCAGTTACAGGGGGCTCGATGGCTACACCTTC
>TRBJ2-4|TRBV4-1|NA|TRBD1
CASSQGGPDRGAKNIQYF
TGCGCCAGCAGCCAAGGGGGACCCGACAGGGGGGCCAAAAACATTCAGTACTTC
>TRBJ2-7|TRBV7-3|NA|NA
CASSLKRDSGQQYF
TGTGCCAGCAGCTTAAAGAGAGACTCTGGCCAGCAGTACTTC
>TRBJ2-7|TRBV7-9|NA|NA
CASSHRDEQYF
TGTGCCAGCAGCCACAGGGACGAGCAGTACTTC
>TRBJ2-3|TRBV5-4|NA|NA
CASSLAGRPTDTQYF
TGTGCCAGCAGCTTGGCGGGACGGCCCACAGATACGCAGTATTTT
>TRBJ1-3|TRBV5-1|NA|NA
CASSGSSGGAGNTIYF
TGCGCCAGCAGCGGCTCCTCCGGGGGGGCTGGAAACACCATATATTTT
>TRBJ1-5|TRBV19|NA|NA
CASSSQGYSNQPQHF
TGTGCCAGTAGCTCACAGGGATATAGCAATCAGCCCCAGCATTTT
>TRBJ2-1|TRBV7-3|NA|NA
CASSLAGEQFF
TGTGCCAGCAGCTTAGCGGGGGAGCAGTTCTTC
>TRBJ2-1|TRBV4-2|NA|TRBD2
CASSHRPGTSGGLRDEQFF
TGTGCCAGCAGCCACCGACCCGGGACTAGCGGGGGCCTGAGGGATGAGCAGTTCTTC
>TRBJ2-7|TRBV5-6|NA|NA
CASSSGGEQYF
TGTGCCAGCAGCTCTGGTGGCGAGCAGTACTTC
>TRBJ2-1|TRBV18|NA|TRBD1
CASSPVTTGTGEQFF
TGTGCCAGCTCACCAGTGACGACAGGGACAGGGGAGCAGTTCTTC
>TRBJ1-1|TRBV11-3|once|TRBD1
CASSLGQGGVEKAFF
TGTGCCAGCAGCCTCGGACAGGGAGGGGTCGAAAAAGCTTTCTTT
>TRBJ1-5|TRBV6-6|NA|NA
CASSYFRSEPQHF
TGTGCCAGCAGTTACTTCCGGAGTGAGCCCCAGCATTTT
>TRBJ2-2|TRBV6-5|NA|TRBD1
CASRTGTGYGELFF
TGTGCCAGCAGAACCGGGACAGGGTACGGGGAGCTGTTTTTT
>TRBJ2-1|TRBV10-3|NA|TRBD2
CAITEGLAGGPVENEQFF
TGTGCCATCACCGAGGGACTAGCGGGAGGGCCGGTTGAAAATGAGCAGTTCTTC
>TRBJ2-5|TRBV19|NA|NA
CASSIGSQETQYF
TGTGCCAGTAGTATCGGATCCCAAGAGACCCAGTACTTC
>TRBJ1-4|TRBV19|NA|TRBD1
CASSIAPGQGNKLFF
TGTGCCAGTAGTATCGCGCCGGGACAGGGGAATAAACTGTTTTTT
>TRBJ2-7|TRBV18|once|NA
CASSPSSGSHEQYF
TGTGCCAGCTCACCATCTTCAGGTTCCCACGAGCAGTACTTC
>TRBJ2-7|TRBV4-1|NA|TRBD2
CASSQRILAGGGNEQYF
TGCGCCAGCAGCCAAAGAATACTAGCGGGAGGAGGGAACGAGCAGTACTTC
>TRBJ1-5|TRBV4-1|NA|NA
CASSQVDNPGRNQPQHF
TGCGCCAGCAGCCAAGTCGACAACCCAGGGCGCAATCAGCCCCAGCATTTT
>TRBJ1-5|TRBV11-2|medium-sized|NA
CASSPHGGGQPQHF
TGTGCCAGCAGCCCCCACGGGGGGGGTCAGCCCCAGCATTTT
>TRBJ2-7|TRBV6-5|NA|NA
CASSPGQFTYEQYF
TGTGCCAGCAGTCCTGGACAGTTCACCTACGAGCAGTACTTC
>TRBJ1-6|TRBV18|NA|NA
CASSSVDSPLHF
TGTGCCAGCTCTTCAGTAGATTCACCCCTCCACTTT
>TRBJ2-7|TRBV14|NA|NA
CASSQLAGLGNEQYF
TGTGCCAGCAGCCAACTAGCCGGGTTGGGGAACGAGCAGTACTTC
>TRBJ1-2|TRBV18|NA|TRBD1
CASSPDRGTPNYGYTF
TGTGCCAGCTCACCCGACAGGGGGACGCCTAACTATGGCTACACCTTC
>TRBJ1-1|TRBV10-3|NA|NA
CATGPTGNTEAFF
TGTGCCACGGGACCTACAGGGAACACTGAAGCTTTCTTT
>TRBJ2-5|TRBV6-5|NA|NA
CASSYSAAQTQYF
TGTGCCAGCAGTTACTCGGCTGCGCAGACCCAGTACTTC
>TRBJ1-4|TRBV12-5|NA|NA
CASGPTVSAPEKLFF
TGTGCTAGTGGTCCCACGGTGTCGGCCCCGGAAAAACTGTTTTTT
>TRBJ2-7|TRBV7-2|NA|TRBD1
CASSLGSWTGGEQYF
TGTGCCAGCAGCTTAGGTTCTTGGACAGGGGGTGAGCAGTACTTC
>TRBJ2-6|TRBV4-3|NA|NA
CASSQEEGSGANVLTF
TGCGCCAGCAGCCAAGAGGAAGGGTCTGGGGCCAACGTCCTGACTTTC
>TRBJ1-2|TRBV9|few|TRBD1
CASSVGTGDGYTF
TGTGCCAGCAGCGTGGGGACAGGGGATGGCTACACCTTC
>TRBJ2-7|TRBV28|NA|NA
CAIRDNAYEQYF
TGTGCCATCCGGGACAACGCCTACGAGCAGTACTTC
>TRBJ1-5|TRBV1|few|NA
CTSSHPSWGRHQPQHF
TGCACCAGCAGCCACCCCTCGTGGGGCCGGCATCAGCCCCAGCATTTT
>TRBJ2-7|TRBV19|NA|NA
CASSFGEQGIYEQYF
TGTGCCAGTAGTTTCGGGGAACAGGGCATTTACGAGCAGTACTTC
>TRBJ1-5|TRBV19|NA|TRBD1
CASSTTGGGNQPQHF
TGTGCCAGTAGTACCACAGGGGGCGGCAATCAGCCCCAGCATTTT
>TRBJ2-5|TRBV7-2|NA|NA
CASSSPGPRGETQYF
TGTGCCAGCAGCTCCCCCGGGCCCAGGGGAGAGACCCAGTACTTC
>TRBJ1-1|TRBV2|NA|NA
CASSWTYPLNTEAFF
TGTGCCAGCAGTTGGACATATCCCTTGAACACTGAAGCTTTCTTT
>TRBJ2-3|TRBV5-6|NA|TRBD1
CASSRQGVTQYF
TGTGCCAGCAGCAGACAGGGGGTGACGCAGTATTTT
>TRBJ2-1|TRBV6-5|few|TRBD2
CASSRKREVGHEQFF
TGTGCCAGCAGTCGTAAGCGGGAGGTTGGCCATGAGCAGTTCTTC
>TRBJ2-5|TRBV19|NA|NA
CASSMGRDQETQYF
TGTGCCAGTAGTATGGGTAGGGACCAAGAGACCCAGTACTTC
>TRBJ2-7|TRBV29-1|NA|TRBD1
CSVSGQGYEQYF
TGCAGCGTGTCGGGACAGGGGTACGAGCAGTACTTC
>TRBJ2-5|TRBV7-2|NA|TRBD1
CASSPDRAEETQYF
TGTGCCAGCAGCCCGGACAGGGCCGAAGAGACCCAGTACTTC
>TRBJ2-1|TRBV5-1|NA|TRBD1
CASAGTGAHEQFF
TGCGCCAGTGCCGGGACAGGGGCCCATGAGCAGTTCTTC
>TRBJ2-7|TRBV5-1|NA|NA
CASSLGGTDSYEQYF
TGCGCCAGCAGCTTGGGGGGAACAGATTCCTACGAGCAGTACTTC
>TRBJ2-7|TRBV18|few|TRBD1
CASSPYPPGGASHEQYF
TGTGCCAGCTCACCTTATCCCCCAGGGGGTGCCTCCCACGAGCAGTACTTC
>TRBJ2-3|TRBV18|NA|NA
CASSRQSTDTQYF
TGTGCCAGCTCACGACAGAGCACAGATACGCAGTATTTT
>TRBJ1-6|TRBV6-6|NA|NA
CASRTSLGLNSPLHF
TGTGCCAGCAGGACCTCCTTAGGGCTAAATTCACCCCTCCACTTT
>TRBJ2-5|TRBV4-3|NA|TRBD2
CASSRSGGQETQYF
TGCGCCAGCAGCCGCTCCGGGGGGCAAGAGACCCAGTACTTC
>TRBJ2-7|TRBV19|NA|NA
CASSITGLEQYF
TGTGCCAGTAGTATAACAGGGCTCGAGCAGTACTTC
>TRBJ2-5|TRBV7-2|NA|NA
CASSLLSGAGETQYF
TGTGCCAGCAGCTTACTCTCAGGGGCTGGGGAGACCCAGTACTTC
>TRBJ2-3|TRBV5-1|NA|TRBD2
CASSLIGKTSGGPTDTQYF
TGCGCCAGCAGCTTGATCGGGAAGACTAGCGGGGGGCCCACAGATACGCAGTATTTT
>TRBJ1-2|TRBV13|NA|NA
CASSDRKNYGYTF
TGTGCCAGCAGTGACAGGAAAAACTATGGCTACACCTTC
>TRBJ1-4|TRBV19|NA|NA
CASSTRGTNEKLFF
TGTGCCAGTAGTACCCGGGGCACTAATGAAAAACTGTTTTTT